The source of this TCR beta chain is a study of blood T cell repertoires in COVID-19. Study processing details: Reference gene primer amplification gave nucleated cell count estimates. Measured with immunoSEQ multiplex PCR; TCRdb has only the in-frame clones, and not every one. The DNA gave D and trimming, while V, J and clone size come from that table. There are 310,000 or so clones in the sample; roughly 87% occur only once, and about 8.9% lies in the top ten. This clone appeared once. Sequenced input: PBMCs or T cells enriched from blood (not recorded which). This TCR derives from a woman aged 18-29 years who had recovered from COVID-19.

Written as DNA, the CDR3 is TGTGCCAGCAGCCAAGACACGGGGAGGTACTACGAGCAGTACTTC. This gives the protein CASSQDTGRYYEQYF. The chain recombines TRBV3-1 (or the pseudogene TRBV3-2) with TRBJ2-7, with D perhaps TRBD2 (6 bases). The CDR3 has 15 amino acids. The V end lost 0 bases, the J end lost 3 bases, and 12 bases lay between the germline ends. The germline gives CDR1 LGHDT, CDR2 YNNKEL (reference sequence).